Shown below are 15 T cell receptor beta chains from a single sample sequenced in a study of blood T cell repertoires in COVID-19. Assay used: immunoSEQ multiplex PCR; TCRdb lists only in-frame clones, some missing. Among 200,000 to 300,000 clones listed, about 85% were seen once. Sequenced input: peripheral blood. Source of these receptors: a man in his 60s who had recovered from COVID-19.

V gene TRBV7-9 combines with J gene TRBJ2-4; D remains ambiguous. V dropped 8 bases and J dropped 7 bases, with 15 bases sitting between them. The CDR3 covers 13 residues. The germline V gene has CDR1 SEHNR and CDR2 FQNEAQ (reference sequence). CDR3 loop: CASPEVISNIQYF. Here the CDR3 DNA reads TGTGCCAGCCCAGAGGTAATATCGAACATTCAGTACTTC.

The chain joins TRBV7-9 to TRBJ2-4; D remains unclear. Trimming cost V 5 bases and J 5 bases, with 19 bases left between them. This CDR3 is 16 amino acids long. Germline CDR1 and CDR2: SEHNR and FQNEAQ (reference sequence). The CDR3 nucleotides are TGTGCCAGCAGCCCTCCCCCCTCGGGTCGCCAAAACATTCAGTACTTC. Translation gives CASSPPPSGRQNIQYF.

The CDR3 bases are TGTGCCAGCAGCTCACCGGGACTAGTGGGGGGAGATACGCAGTATTTT. It specifies CASSSPGLVGGDTQYF. V gene TRBV5-4 combines with J gene TRBJ2-3; 8 nucleotides match TRBD2. After removal of 3 bases from V and 5 bases from J, the junction contained 11 bases not matched to a gene. The CDR3 runs 16 residues. Germline loops: CDR1 SGHNT, CDR2 YYREEE (reference sequence).

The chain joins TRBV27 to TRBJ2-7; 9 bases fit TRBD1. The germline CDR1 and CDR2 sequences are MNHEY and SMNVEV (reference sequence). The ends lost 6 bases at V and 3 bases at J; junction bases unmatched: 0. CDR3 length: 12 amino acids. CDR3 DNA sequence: TGTGCCAGCAGGGGACAGGGCTACGAGCAGTACTTC. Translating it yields CASRGQGYEQYF.

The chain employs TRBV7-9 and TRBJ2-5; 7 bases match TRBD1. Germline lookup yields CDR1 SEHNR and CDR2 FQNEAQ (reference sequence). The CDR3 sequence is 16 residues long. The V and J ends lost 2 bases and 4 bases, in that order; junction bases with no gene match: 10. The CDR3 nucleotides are TGTGCCAGCAGCTTATCGGCAGGGGGACGTGGAGAGACCCAGTACTTC. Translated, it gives CASSLSAGGRGETQYF.

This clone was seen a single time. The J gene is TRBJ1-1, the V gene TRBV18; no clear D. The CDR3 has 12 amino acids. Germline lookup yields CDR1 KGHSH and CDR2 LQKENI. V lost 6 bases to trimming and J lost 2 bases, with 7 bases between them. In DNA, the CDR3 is TGTGCCAGCTCTGAGGGCAACACTGAAGCTTTCTTT. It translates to CASSEGNTEAFF.

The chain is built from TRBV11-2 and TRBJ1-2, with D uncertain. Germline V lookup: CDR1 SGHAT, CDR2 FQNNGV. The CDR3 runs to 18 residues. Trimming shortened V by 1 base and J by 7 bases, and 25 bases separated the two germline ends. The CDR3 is CASSLANLDPGNGFGYTF. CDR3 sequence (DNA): TGTGCCAGCAGCTTAGCCAATTTGGATCCGGGGAACGGATTTGGCTACACCTTC.

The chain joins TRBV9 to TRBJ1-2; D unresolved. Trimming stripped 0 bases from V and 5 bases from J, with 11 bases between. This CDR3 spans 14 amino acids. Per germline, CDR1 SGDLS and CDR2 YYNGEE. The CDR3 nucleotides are TGTGCCAGCAGCGTAGGGGTCAACTATTATGGCTACACCTTC. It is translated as CASSVGVNYYGYTF. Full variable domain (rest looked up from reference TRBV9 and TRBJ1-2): DSGVTQTPKHLITATGQRVTLRCSPRSGDLSVYWYQQSLDQGLQFLIQYYNGEERAKGNILERFSAQQFPDLHSELNLSSLELGDSALYFCASSVGVNYYGYTFGSGTRLTVV.

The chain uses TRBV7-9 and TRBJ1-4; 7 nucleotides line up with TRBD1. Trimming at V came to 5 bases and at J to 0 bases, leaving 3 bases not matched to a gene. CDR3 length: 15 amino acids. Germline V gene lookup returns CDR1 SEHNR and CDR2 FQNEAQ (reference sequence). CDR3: CASSHRGTTNEKLFF. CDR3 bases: TGTGCCAGCAGCCACAGGGGAACAACTAATGAAAAACTGTTTTTT. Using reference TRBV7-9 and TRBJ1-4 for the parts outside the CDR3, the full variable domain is DTGVSQNPRHKITKRGQNVTFRCDPISEHNRLYWYRQTLGQGPEFLTYFQNEAQLEKSRLLSDRFSAERPKGSFSTLEIQRTEQGDSAMYLCASSHRGTTNEKLFFGSGTQLSVL.

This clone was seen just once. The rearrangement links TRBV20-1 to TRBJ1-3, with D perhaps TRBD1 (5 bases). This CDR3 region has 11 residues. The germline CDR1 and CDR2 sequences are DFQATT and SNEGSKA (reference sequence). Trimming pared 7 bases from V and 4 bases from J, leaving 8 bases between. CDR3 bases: TGCAGTGTGAGACAGGGAAACACCATATATTTT. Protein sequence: CSVRQGNTIYF.

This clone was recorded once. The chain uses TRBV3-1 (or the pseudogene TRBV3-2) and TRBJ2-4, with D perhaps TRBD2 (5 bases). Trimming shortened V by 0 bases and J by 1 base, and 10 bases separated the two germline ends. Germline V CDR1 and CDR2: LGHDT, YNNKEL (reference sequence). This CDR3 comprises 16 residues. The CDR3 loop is CASSQEGLAAKNIQYF. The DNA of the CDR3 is TGTGCCAGCAGCCAAGAAGGCCTAGCTGCCAAAAACATTCAGTACTTC.

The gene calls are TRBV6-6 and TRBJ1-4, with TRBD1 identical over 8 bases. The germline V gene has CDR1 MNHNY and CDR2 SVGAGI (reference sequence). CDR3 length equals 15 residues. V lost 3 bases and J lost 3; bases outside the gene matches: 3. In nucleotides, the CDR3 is TGTGCCAGCAGTTATGGGACAGGCTCTAATGAAAAACTGTTTTTT. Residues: CASSYGTGSNEKLFF.

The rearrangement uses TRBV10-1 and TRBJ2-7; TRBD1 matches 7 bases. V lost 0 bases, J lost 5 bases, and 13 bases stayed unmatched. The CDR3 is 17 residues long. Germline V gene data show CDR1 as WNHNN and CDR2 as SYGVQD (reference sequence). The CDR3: CASSESAQGVKRHEQYF. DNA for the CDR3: TGCGCCAGCAGTGAGTCTGCCCAGGGGGTTAAGAGGCACGAGCAGTACTTC.

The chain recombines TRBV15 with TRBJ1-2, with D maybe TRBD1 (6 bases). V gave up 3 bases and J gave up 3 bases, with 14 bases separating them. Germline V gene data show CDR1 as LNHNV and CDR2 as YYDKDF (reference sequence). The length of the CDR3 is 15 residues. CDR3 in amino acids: CATSRQWGGDYGYTF. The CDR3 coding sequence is TGTGCCACCAGCAGGCAATGGGGGGGCGACTATGGCTACACCTTC.

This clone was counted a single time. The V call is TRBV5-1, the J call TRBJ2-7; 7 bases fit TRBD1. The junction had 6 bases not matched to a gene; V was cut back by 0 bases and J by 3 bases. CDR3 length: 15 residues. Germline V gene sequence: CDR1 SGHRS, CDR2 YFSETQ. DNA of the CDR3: TGCGCCAGCAGCTTGGACGGAAACAGGGGCTACGAGCAGTACTTC. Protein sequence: CASSLDGNRGYEQYF.